Listed here are 5 T cell receptor beta chains from one sample, sequenced in a study of neurological immune-mediated disorders. Time point specified: longitudinal time-point 2. TCRdb used MiXCR to reprocess the 5' RACE reads, holding one entry per CDR3 protein. In the table there are roughly 34,000 distinct CDR3 sequences, about 13% of which are singletons. The specimen was PBMCs. Every receptor here comes from a woman aged 40 to 50 in good health.

The CDR3 reads CSANGWEIEAFF. DNA for the CDR3: TGCAGTGCTAACGGTTGGGAGATTGAAGCTTTCTTT. The chain carries TRBV20-1 and TRBJ1-1; D is unclear. V lost 4 bases to trimming and J lost 7 bases, with 13 bases between them. CDR1 and CDR2 from the germline V gene are DFQATT and SNEGSKA (reference sequence). The CDR3 is made up of 12 amino acids.

The sample holds many counts of this clonotype. The chain joins TRBV7-2 to TRBJ2-7; 8 bases fit TRBD2. V lost 5 bases and J lost 1; bases outside the gene matches: 7. Germline lookup yields CDR1 SGHTA and CDR2 FQGNSA. The CDR3 runs to 15 residues. The CDR3 nucleotides are TGTGCCAGCAGCAGTACAGTAGCGGGATCCTACGAGCAGTACTTC. This sequence encodes CASSSTVAGSYEQYF.

This clonotype was detected ten times or more. J is TRBJ2-1 and V is TRBV27; unclear D gene. V lost 1 base to trimming and J lost 8 bases, with 3 bases between them. The CDR3 has 11 residues. CDR1 MNHEY and CDR2 SMNVEV come from the germline V gene (reference sequence). As DNA, the CDR3 is TGTGCCAGCAGTTTATTCGATGAGCAGTTCTTC. Encoded protein: CASSLFDEQFF.

This clonotype was observed at least ten times. The chain carries TRBV12-3 or TRBV12-4 and TRBJ2-2; a possible D gene is TRBD1 (6 bases). This CDR3 spans 15 amino acids. V gave up 5 bases and J gave up 6 bases, with 16 bases separating them. CDR3 residues: CASSLDRSFAGELFF. The CDR3 region has the DNA TGTGCCAGCAGTCTAGACAGGTCGTTCGCCGGGGAGCTGTTTTTT.

In this sample, this clonotype turned up many times. The chain recombines TRBV7-2 with TRBJ2-2; 11 bases map to TRBD2. Germline V lookup: CDR1 SGHTA, CDR2 FQGNSA. The CDR3 runs to 17 residues. The V gene end was trimmed by 6 bases and the J gene end by 1 base; junction bases not matched to a gene: 7. CDR3 DNA: TGTGCCAGCAGACGGACTAGCGGGCCGCGGAACACCGGGGAGCTGTTTTTT. Protein: CASRRTSGPRNTGELFF.